This T cell receptor (beta chain) derives from a study of blood T cell repertoires in COVID-19. As for the study in general: PBMCs, B-cell-depleted T cells, or T cells provided the cDNA or gDNA that made up the material.

In the authors' methods: Cell counts per sample came from amplifying reference gene primers. Profiling relied on immunoSEQ multiplex PCR, and the TCRdb table lists in-frame clones only, not all of them. That table gives V, J and clone size, and the DNA gave D and trimming. The sample has more than 50,000 clones, around 90% seen once. In this sample, this clone turned up a few times. With 3 bases removed from V and 4 bases from J, the gap between germline ends came to 7 bases. Germline assignment: CDR1 SEHNR and CDR2 FQNEAQ (reference sequence). The CDR3 sequence is 13 residues long. The sample taken for sequencing was peripheral blood. The TCR originated in a man aged 80 or over with acute or convalescent COVID-19. The chain combines TRBV7-9 with TRBJ1-5; D not certain. The CDR3 loop is CASSFNGNQPQHF. The CDR3 nucleotides read TGTGCCAGCAGCTTCAACGGGAATCAGCCCCAGCATTTT.